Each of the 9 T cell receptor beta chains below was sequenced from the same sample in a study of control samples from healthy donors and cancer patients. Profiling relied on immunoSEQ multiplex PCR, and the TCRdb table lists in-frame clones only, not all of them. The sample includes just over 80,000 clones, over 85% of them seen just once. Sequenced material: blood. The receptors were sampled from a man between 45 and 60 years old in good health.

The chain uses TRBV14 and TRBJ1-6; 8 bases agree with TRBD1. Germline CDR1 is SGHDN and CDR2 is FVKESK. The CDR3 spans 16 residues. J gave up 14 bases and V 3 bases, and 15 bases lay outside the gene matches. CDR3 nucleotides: TGTGCCAGCAGCCAGAGGGGTGGGACAGGAGCTTCGGCCCTCCACTTT. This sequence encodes CASSQRGGTGASALHF.

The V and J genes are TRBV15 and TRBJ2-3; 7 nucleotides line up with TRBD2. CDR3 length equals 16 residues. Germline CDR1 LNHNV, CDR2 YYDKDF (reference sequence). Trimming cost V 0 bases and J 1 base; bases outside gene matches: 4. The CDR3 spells CATSRDASGGTDTQYF. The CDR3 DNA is TGTGCCACCAGCAGAGATGCTAGCGGTGGCACAGATACGCAGTATTTT.

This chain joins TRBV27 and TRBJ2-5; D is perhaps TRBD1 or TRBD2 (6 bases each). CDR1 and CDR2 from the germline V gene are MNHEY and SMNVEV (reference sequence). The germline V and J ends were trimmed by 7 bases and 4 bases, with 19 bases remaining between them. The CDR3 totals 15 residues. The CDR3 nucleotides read TGTGCCAGCACTCCAGTGGGCCGGGGGCGAGAGACCCAGTACTTC. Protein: CASTPVGRGRETQYF.

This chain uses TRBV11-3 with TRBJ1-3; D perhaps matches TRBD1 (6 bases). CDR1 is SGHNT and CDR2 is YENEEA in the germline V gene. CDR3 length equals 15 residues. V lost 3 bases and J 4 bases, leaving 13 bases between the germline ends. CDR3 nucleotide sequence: TGTGCCAGCAGCTTCTCGACAGGTTCCGGAAACACCATATATTTT. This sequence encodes CASSFSTGSGNTIYF.

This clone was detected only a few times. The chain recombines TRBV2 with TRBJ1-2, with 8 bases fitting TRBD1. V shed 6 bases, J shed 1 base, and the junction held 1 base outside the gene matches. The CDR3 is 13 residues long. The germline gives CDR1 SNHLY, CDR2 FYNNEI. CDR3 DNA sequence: TGTGCCAGCAGCGGACAGGGTAACTATGGCTACACCTTC. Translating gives CASSGQGNYGYTF.

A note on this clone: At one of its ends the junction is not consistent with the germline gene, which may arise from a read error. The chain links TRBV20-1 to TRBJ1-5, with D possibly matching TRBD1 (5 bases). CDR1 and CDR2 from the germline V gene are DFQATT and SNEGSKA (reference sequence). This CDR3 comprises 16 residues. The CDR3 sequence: CSASPRQKYSNQTQHF. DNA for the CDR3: TGCAGTGCTAGTCCCAGACAGAAATATAGCAATCAGACCCAGCATTTT.

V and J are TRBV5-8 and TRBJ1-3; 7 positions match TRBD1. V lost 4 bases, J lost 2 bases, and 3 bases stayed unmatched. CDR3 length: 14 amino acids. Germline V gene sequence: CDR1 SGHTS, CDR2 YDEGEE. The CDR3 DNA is TGTGCCAGCAGCCGGGGACAGCCTGGAAACACCATATATTTT. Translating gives CASSRGQPGNTIYF.

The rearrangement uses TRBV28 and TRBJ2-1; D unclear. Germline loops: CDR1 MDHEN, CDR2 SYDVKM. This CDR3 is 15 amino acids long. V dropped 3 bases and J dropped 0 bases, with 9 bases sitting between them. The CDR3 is CASSLGGSSYNEQFF. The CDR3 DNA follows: TGTGCCAGCAGTTTGGGCGGTAGCTCCTACAATGAGCAGTTCTTC. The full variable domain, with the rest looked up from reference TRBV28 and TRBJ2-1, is DVKVTQSSRYLVKRTGEKVFLECVQDMDHENMFWYRQDPGLGLRLIYFSYDVKMKEKGDIPEGYSVSREKKERFSLILESASTNQTSMYLCASSLGGSSYNEQFFGPGTRLTVL.

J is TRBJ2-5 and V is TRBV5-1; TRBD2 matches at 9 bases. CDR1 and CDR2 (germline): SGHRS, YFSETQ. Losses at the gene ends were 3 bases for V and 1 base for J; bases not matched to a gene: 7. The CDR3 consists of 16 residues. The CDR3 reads CASSWGSGGFQETQYF. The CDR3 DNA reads TGCGCCAGCAGCTGGGGTAGCGGGGGATTCCAAGAGACCCAGTACTTC.